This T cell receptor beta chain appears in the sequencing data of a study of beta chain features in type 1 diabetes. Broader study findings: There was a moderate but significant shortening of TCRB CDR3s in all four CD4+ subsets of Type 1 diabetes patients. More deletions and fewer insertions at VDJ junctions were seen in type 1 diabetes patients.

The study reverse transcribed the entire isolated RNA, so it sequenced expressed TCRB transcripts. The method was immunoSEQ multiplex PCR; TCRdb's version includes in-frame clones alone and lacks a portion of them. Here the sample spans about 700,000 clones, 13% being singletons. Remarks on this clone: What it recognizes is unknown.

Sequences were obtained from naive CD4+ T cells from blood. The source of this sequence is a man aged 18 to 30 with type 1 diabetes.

The chain's CDR3 is CAWRAGITGELFF. The CDR3 DNA sequence: TGTGCCTGGAGGGCCGGGATCACCGGGGAGCTGTTTTTT. V is TRBV30 and J is TRBJ2-2; D might be TRBD2 (5 bases). Germline CDR1 is GTSNPN and CDR2 is SVGIG (reference sequence). The ends were cut back, 3 bases at V and 4 bases at J, with 9 bases in the middle. The CDR3 extends over 13 amino acids. Full variable domain (outside the CDR3, taken from reference TRBV30 and TRBJ2-2): SQTIHQWPATLVQPVGSPLSLECTVEGTSNPNLYWYRQAAGRGLQLLFYSVGIGQISSEVPQNLSASRPQDRQFILSSKKLLLSDSGFYLCAWRAGITGELFFGEGSRLTVL.